The present T cell receptor beta chain was sequenced within a study of T cell responses to AZD1222 COVID-19 vaccine. Whole-study findings and limits: Two doses of AZD1222 preceded a rise in Spike-specific TCR breadth and depth.

As regards this clone: Its antigen remains unknown.

Germline CDR1 is SEHNR and CDR2 is FQNEAQ (reference sequence). V was cut by 5 bases and J by 7 bases, with 12 bases left in between. The CDR3 is made up of 12 amino acids. Using immunoSEQ multiplex PCR, the repertoire was profiled, and TCRdb retains in-frame clones only, with some absent. The table includes some 150,000 clones, about 93% detected once. The gene calls are TRBV7-9 and TRBJ2-7, with D tentatively TRBD2 (6 bases). The source is an adult in good health. Sequences were derived from peripheral blood, sampled on day 0 of AZD1222 vaccination. CDR3 sequence reads: CASSPTGGEQYF. The CDR3 coding sequence is TGTGCCAGCAGCCCCACCGGGGGAGAGCAGTACTTC. Drawing the rest from reference TRBV7-9 and TRBJ2-7, the complete variable domain is DTGVSQNPRHKITKRGQNVTFRCDPISEHNRLYWYRQTLGQGPEFLTYFQNEAQLEKSRLLSDRFSAERPKGSFSTLEIQRTEQGDSAMYLCASSPTGGEQYFGPGTRLTVT.